This T cell receptor beta chain was documented in a study of identical twins. This clonotype was picked up a small number of times. In TCRdb, the 5' RACE reads were re-called with MiXCR into one record per CDR3 protein. The sample holds under 250,000 distinct CDR3 sequences, roughly an eighth seen once. The data were also submitted as part of a second study, on yellow fever vaccine responses in identical twins.

Sequencing input: memory (CD45RO+) T cells sorted from blood. The TCR comes from a woman younger than 30 in good health.

DNA of the CDR3: TGCGCCAGCAGCTCGGGAGTTAATGAGCAGTTCTTC. This translates into CASSSGVNEQFF. The chain combines TRBV10-1 with TRBJ2-1, with D tentatively TRBD2 (6 bases). This CDR3 region has 12 residues. The germline V gene encodes CDR1 WNHNN and CDR2 SYGVQD (reference sequence). Trimming removed 6 bases from V and 7 bases from J, with 10 bases in between.